This T cell receptor (beta chain) was recovered during a study of T cell responses to AZD1222 COVID-19 vaccine. Whole-study results and caveats: Nearly half of the spike-specific TCRs reportedly recognize variant regions that carry no mutations. Sampling captured repertoires only after the peak T cell response. Baseline serology detected seropositivity in only a handful of AZD1222 recipients. Clonal diversity was possibly underestimated, and white British individuals and females predominated among donors.

TCRdb's copy holds only in-frame clones and misses some; the assay was immunoSEQ multiplex PCR. The repertoire holds 120,000 or so clones, with around 88% as singletons. Trimming shortened V by 6 bases and J by 0 bases, and 12 bases separated the two germline ends. The germline gives CDR1 KGHDR, CDR2 SFDVKD. The CDR3 is 15 amino acids. Details on this clone: Antigen specificity is unknown.

The sequence came from an adult in good health. The sequenced sample was peripheral blood, obtained on day 0 of MenACWY control vaccination. This sequence joins TRBV24-1 and TRBJ2-3; D remains unclear. CDR3 protein: CATSTRAQSTDTQYF. For the CDR3, the DNA is TGTGCCACCAGTACCCGGGCCCAGAGCACAGATACGCAGTATTTT.